The 23 T cell receptor beta chains presented below share a single source sample, sequenced in a study of early T cells in non-severe SARS-CoV-2 infection. Using its own MiXCR run on the 5' RACE reads, TCRdb lists one record per CDR3 protein. The sample contains 65,000 to 85,000 distinct CDR3 sequences, less than 15% of which appear only once. What was sequenced was whole blood. Every receptor here comes from an adult who was a healthcare worker with PCR-confirmed SARS-CoV-2 infection or an uninfected control (not recorded which).

This clonotype was recorded at least ten times. The gene calls are TRBV7-8 and TRBJ2-1, with D perhaps assigned TRBD1 or TRBD2 (5 bases each). The germline gives CDR1 SGHVS, CDR2 FQNEAQ. V lost 1 base to trimming and J lost 3 bases, with 16 bases between them. The CDR3 is 17 residues long. The CDR3 protein is CASSLEGSITFYNEQFF. Here the CDR3 DNA reads TGTGCCAGCAGCTTAGAGGGGAGTATAACTTTCTACAATGAGCAGTTCTTC.

There are many counts of this clonotype. The CDR3 nucleotides read TGCAGCTGCCACACCAGCACTGAAGCTTTCTTT. Its translation: CSCHTSTEAFF. This chain uses TRBV29-1 with TRBJ1-1; D remains ambiguous. CDR3 size: 11 residues. V lost 8 bases to trimming and J lost 4 bases, with 11 bases between them. Germline CDR1 reads SQVTM; CDR2 reads ANQGSEA.

V is TRBV14 and J is TRBJ2-5; 11 bases agree with TRBD2. V lost 4 bases to trimming and J lost 0 bases; unmatched junction nucleotides: 13. The CDR3 totals 19 residues. CDR1 and CDR2 from the germline V gene are SGHDN and FVKESK. CDR3 bases: TGTGCCAGCAGCCCTCGTGGGACTAGCGGCGCTATGTACCAAGAGACCCAGTACTTC. It specifies CASSPRGTSGAMYQETQYF.

The rearrangement links TRBV5-1 to TRBJ2-3; 10 bases align to TRBD2. Germline CDR1 is SGHRS and CDR2 is YFSETQ. This CDR3 has 14 amino acids. Trimming removed 4 bases from V and 6 bases from J; junction bases left unmatched: 5. CDR3: CASSKAGGPDTQYF. CDR3 nucleotides: TGCGCCAGCAGCAAAGCGGGAGGGCCGGATACGCAGTATTTT.

The rearrangement uses TRBV5-1 and TRBJ2-7; D gene uncertain. The CDR3 runs to 16 residues. CDR1 is SGHRS and CDR2 is YFSETQ in the germline V gene. With 4 bases removed from V and 0 bases from J, the gap between germline ends came to 17 bases. CDR3 in DNA: TGCGCCAGCAGCCCCAGGACGGCCTCCCTCTCCTACGAGCAGTACTTC. It specifies CASSPRTASLSYEQYF. Variable domain in full (rest from reference TRBV5-1 and TRBJ2-7): KAGVTQTPRYLIKTRGQQVTLSCSPISGHRSVSWYQQTPGQGLQFLFEYFSETQRNKGNFPGRFSGRQFSNSRSEMNVSTLELGDSALYLCASSPRTASLSYEQYFGPGTRLTVT.

In nucleotides, the CDR3 is TGTGCCTGGAGTATAAGGACGACTAATGAAAAACTGTTTTTT. Its translation is CAWSIRTTNEKLFF. The J gene is TRBJ1-4, the V gene TRBV30; D gene ambiguous. This CDR3 has 14 residues. V shed 2 bases and J shed 2 bases, with 9 bases lying between them. CDR1 and CDR2 (germline): GTSNPN, SVGIG (reference sequence).

This clonotype was seen many times. The V gene is TRBV5-1, the J gene TRBJ1-4; D may be TRBD1 (5 bases). Looked up from germline, CDR1 is SGHRS and CDR2 is YFSETQ. The length of the CDR3 is 15 residues. Trimming cost V 1 base and J 3 bases, with 10 bases left between them. CDR3 nucleotide sequence: TGCGCCAGCAGCTTGCAGGGATCGGCTAATGAAAAACTGTTTTTT. It specifies CASSLQGSANEKLFF.

This clonotype was detected many times. This sequence joins TRBV5-4 and TRBJ2-7; D gene unclear. The CDR3 loop spans 13 amino acids. V was clipped by 0 bases and J by 3 bases, with 7 bases between them. The germline V gene has CDR1 SGHNT and CDR2 YYREEE (reference sequence). CDR3 coding DNA: TGTGCCAGCAGCTTGGGAGAATTCTACGAGCAGTACTTC. This codes for CASSLGEFYEQYF.

This clonotype was seen many times. V usage is TRBV5-1 and J usage is TRBJ2-7, with a possible D match to TRBD2 (6 bases). Germline V gives CDR1 SGHRS, CDR2 YFSETQ. The CDR3 runs to 14 residues. Trimming stripped 1 base from V and 2 bases from J, with 10 bases between. The CDR3 coding sequence is TGCGCCAGCAGCTTGTTGGCGGGAACCTACGAGCAGTACTTC. It translates to CASSLLAGTYEQYF.

This clonotype was seen at least ten times. The rearrangement joins TRBV9 to TRBJ2-1, with 12 bases fitting TRBD1. After removal of 0 bases from V and 9 bases from J, the junction contained 4 bases not matched to a gene. The V gene's germline CDR1 is SGDLS and CDR2 YYNGEE. The CDR3 extends over 15 amino acids. The CDR3 reads CASSVVGTGGLEQFF. CDR3 bases: TGTGCCAGCAGCGTAGTAGGGACAGGGGGCCTTGAGCAGTTCTTC.

V usage is TRBV20-1 and J usage is TRBJ2-7; tentatively, D is TRBD1 (5 bases). The germline V gene has CDR1 DFQATT and CDR2 SNEGSKA (reference sequence). V dropped 1 base and J dropped 3 bases, with 10 bases sitting between them. This CDR3 spans 13 amino acids. The CDR3 sequence is CSARASGNYEQYF. In DNA form, the CDR3 reads TGCAGTGCTAGAGCATCAGGGAACTACGAGCAGTACTTC.

This clonotype was counted at least ten times. The V gene is TRBV5-5, the J gene TRBJ1-1; D perhaps matches TRBD1 (5 bases). V was shortened by 3 bases and J by 4 bases, with 13 bases between the two germline ends. Germline V gives CDR1 SGHKS, CDR2 YYEKEE (reference sequence). The CDR3 is made up of 14 amino acids. The CDR3: CASSSYRGTTEAFF. CDR3 DNA: TGTGCCAGCAGCTCCTATCGGGGGACCACTGAAGCTTTCTTT.

This clonotype was picked up many times. V gene TRBV7-3 combines with J gene TRBJ1-5; D unresolved. Germline assignment: CDR1 SGHTA and CDR2 FQGTGA. Trimming removed 5 bases from V and 3 bases from J, with 14 bases in between. This CDR3 is built from 15 residues. The CDR3 DNA reads as TGTGCCAGCAGCCTCCCAGGAGGGCTCAATCAGCCCCAGCATTTT. The encoded protein is CASSLPGGLNQPQHF.

This clonotype showed up many times. V usage is TRBV5-5 and J usage is TRBJ2-3; D is ambiguous. CDR1 and CDR2 (germline): SGHKS, YYEKEE (reference sequence). The CDR3 is made up of 12 amino acids. Between the trimmed V and J ends, which lost 4 bases and 6 bases, there was a span of 9 bases. The CDR3 sequence is CASSASGDTQYF. The DNA for the CDR3 is TGTGCCAGCAGCGCGTCCGGGGATACGCAGTATTTT.

This clonotype was detected many times. V gene TRBV7-3 combines with J gene TRBJ2-5, with 8 bases that match TRBD1. Germline CDR1 SGHTA, CDR2 FQGTGA. The CDR3 covers 14 residues. After removal of 1 base from V and 4 bases from J, the junction contained 2 bases not matched to a gene. CDR3 in amino acids: CASSLIGTGETQYF. The CDR3, as DNA: TGTGCCAGCAGCTTAATCGGGACAGGAGAGACCCAGTACTTC. The full variable domain, rest sourced from reference TRBV7-3 and TRBJ2-5, is GAGVSQTPSNKVTEKGKYVELRCDPISGHTALYWYRQSLGQGPEFLIYFQGTGAADDSGLPNDRFFAVRPEGSVSTLKIQRTERGDSAVYLCASSLIGTGETQYFGPGTRLLVL.

The chain couples TRBV29-1 to TRBJ1-1; D gene ambiguous. Germline V CDR1 and CDR2: SQVTM, ANQGSEA. CDR3 length: 13 residues. V was clipped by 5 bases and J by 0 bases, with 10 bases between them. CDR3 in DNA: TGCAGCGTTCGTGCAGGATTGAACACTGAAGCTTTCTTT. Protein product: CSVRAGLNTEAFF.

This chain connects TRBV3-1 to TRBJ1-2; perhaps TRBD1 as D (6 bases). V was clipped by 0 bases and J by 8 bases, with 16 bases between them. Germline V CDR1 and CDR2: LGHDT, YNNKEL (reference sequence). The CDR3 totals 15 residues. CDR3 residues: CASSQETPGASGYTF. In DNA form, the CDR3 reads TGTGCCAGCAGCCAAGAAACCCCAGGGGCAAGCGGCTACACCTTC.

This clonotype came up many times. The V call is TRBV12-3 or TRBV12-4, the J call TRBJ2-1; D may correspond to TRBD1 or TRBD2 (5 bases each). V was pared by 6 bases and J by 8 bases, with 17 bases between. The CDR3 length is 14 residues. Here the CDR3 reads CASSSGTEAYEQFF. The CDR3 coding sequence is TGTGCCAGCAGCTCCGGGACCGAGGCCTATGAGCAGTTCTTC.

This clonotype was seen a few times. The genes are TRBV7-9 and TRBJ2-7, with 9 bases aligning to TRBD1. The J segment lost 4 bases and the V segment lost 3 bases, leaving 7 bases of the junction unmatched. CDR3 length equals 15 residues. The germline V gene has CDR1 SEHNR and CDR2 FQNEAQ (reference sequence). In nucleotides, the CDR3 is TGTGCCAGCAGCTTTTCTGGGACAGGGCCGTACGAGCAGTACTTC. As protein: CASSFSGTGPYEQYF.

The genes are TRBV12-3 or TRBV12-4 and TRBJ2-1, with TRBD1 matching over 7 bases. V lost 5 bases to trimming and J lost 15 bases; unmatched junction nucleotides: 7. This CDR3 has 11 amino acids. The CDR3 is CASSPRQGRFF. The CDR3 bases are TGTGCCAGCAGTCCGAGACAGGGAAGGTTCTTC.

This clonotype was seen only a few times. The rearrangement joins TRBV20-1 to TRBJ2-3; D might be TRBD2 (6 bases). Between the trimmed V and J ends, which lost 6 bases and 2 bases, there was a span of 21 bases. CDR1 and CDR2 from the germline V gene are DFQATT and SNEGSKA (reference sequence). CDR3 length: 16 residues. CDR3: CSAKTIAETHTDTQYF. For the CDR3, the DNA is TGCAGTGCCAAGACTATAGCGGAGACACACACAGATACGCAGTATTTT.

This clonotype was seen a handful of times. The chain combines TRBV5-1 with TRBJ1-1; no definite D call. The CDR3 has 15 residues. V was shortened by 4 bases and J by 1 base, with 14 bases between the two germline ends. Germline-derived CDR1 and CDR2 are SGHRS and YFSETQ. The CDR3 here is CASSPVRGGNTEAFF. CDR3 nucleotide sequence: TGCGCCAGCAGCCCCGTCCGAGGCGGGAACACTGAAGCTTTCTTT.

This clonotype was detected only a few times. This chain joins TRBV6-5 and TRBJ2-7, with TRBD1 as a possible D gene (5 bases). Trimming cost V 5 bases and J 4 bases, with 21 bases left between them. Looked up from germline, CDR1 is MNHEY and CDR2 is SVGAGI. The CDR3 is 16 amino acids. The CDR3 DNA reads TGTGCCAGCAGTACACCTTCTCCGCAGACAGAGTACGAGCAGTACTTC. Its protein product is CASSTPSPQTEYEQYF.